This section outlines one T cell receptor beta chain sequence together with its context. Antigen unknown. CD45RO-negative, CCR7-selected cells formed the naive CD8 fraction, which excluded terminally differentiated effector memory CD45RA+ cells. Authors' analysis steps: ImmunoSEQ sequences covered only the junction and lacked quality scores; filtering therefore differed. Profiling relied on immunoSEQ multiplex PCR, and the TCRdb table lists in-frame clones only, not all of them. V and J calls and clone size are those listed in that table; D and trimming were worked out from the DNA. This sample has 800,000 to 950,000 clones; just over 95% occur once, and the top ten carry over 0.2%. This sample stems from a study of shared clonotypes between healthy human individuals. Findings of the study overall: Deeper or shallower sequencing was expected to change how clonotypes are shared among donors. About 5% was the fraction of naive CD4 clonotypes found shared across a handful of donors. Sampling used blood alone; tissue repertoires probably differ.

V lost 5 bases to trimming and J lost 6 bases, with 17 bases between them. Germline V CDR1 and CDR2: LNHNV, YYDKDF (reference sequence). The CDR3 consists of 14 residues. This clonotype was obtained from a man in his thirties or forties in good health. The specimen was naive CD8+ T cells sorted from blood. The rearrangement links TRBV15 to TRBJ2-7; TRBD1 is a possible D gene (6 bases). The CDR3: CATSEQGDLGEQYF. The CDR3 DNA follows: TGTGCCACCAGCGAACAGGGAGATCTGGGCGAGCAGTACTTC.